This T cell receptor beta chain was documented in a study of CD8 T cells in Susac syndrome. Reverse transcription of roughly 0.5 to 1 ug RNA used random hexamers. A single record per CDR3 protein comes from TCRdb applying MiXCR to the immunoSEQ multiplex PCR reads. The sample shows 85,000 to 130,000 distinct CDR3 sequences, approximately 94% of them seen only once. This clonotype was found once. Source material: CD8+ T cells from PBMCs. The source is a human donor with Susac syndrome.

The DNA for the CDR3 is TGTGCCAGCAGTTTCTCGTGGAAGAGTTGGGCTTTCTTT. It specifies CASSFSWKSWAFF. The rearrangement links TRBV27 to TRBJ1-1; D call uncertain. V lost 3 bases, J lost 11 bases, and 16 bases lay in between. This CDR3 spans 13 amino acids. The germline CDR1 and CDR2 sequences are MNHEY and SMNVEV (reference sequence).